The 7 T cell receptor beta chains presented below share a single source sample, sequenced in a study of radiotherapy plus CTLA-4 blockade in lung cancer. The assay was immunoSEQ multiplex PCR, and TCRdb's table has in-frame clones only and misses some. The repertoire holds approximately 77,000 clones, with 60% to 85% as singletons. Material: peripheral blood, obtained from a patient treated with radiotherapy plus ipilimumab. These receptors came from a human donor with non-small cell lung cancer whose response to radiotherapy plus ipilimumab could not be evaluated. Some clones in this sample may be carry-over from other donors' samples.

This clone was found once. V is TRBV18 and J is TRBJ2-2; TRBD2 is a possible D gene (5 bases). The germline V gene has CDR1 KGHSH and CDR2 LQKENI. The V and J ends lost 2 bases and 5 bases respectively, with 9 bases between them. There are 14 residues in the CDR3. The DNA of the CDR3 is TGTGCCAGCTCACCAGCGGGTCGGACCGGGGAGCTGTTTTTT. Protein sequence: CASSPAGRTGELFF.

V gene TRBV2 combines with J gene TRBJ2-3; perhaps TRBD2 as D (5 bases). CDR3 length equals 12 residues. V lost 8 bases and J lost 8, with 14 bases in between. Germline values: CDR1 SNHLY, CDR2 FYNNEI. The chain's CDR3 is CASGVIRGTQYF. The CDR3 coding sequence is TGTGCCAGCGGGGTGATCCGGGGTACGCAGTATTTT.

The chain links TRBV5-4 to TRBJ2-6; the D gene is possibly TRBD2 (7 bases). The CDR3 spans 18 residues. The V end was cut by 4 bases, the J end by 0 bases, with 17 bases between. The germline V gene has CDR1 SGHNT and CDR2 YYREEE (reference sequence). The CDR3 spells CASSKRGGPFSGANVLTF. CDR3 DNA: TGTGCCAGCAGCAAAAGGGGGGGTCCCTTCTCTGGGGCCAACGTCCTGACTTTC. The variable domain in full, with the rest retrieved from reference TRBV5-4 and TRBJ2-6, is ETGVTQSPTHLIKTRGQQVTLRCSSQSGHNTVSWYQQALGQGPQFIFQYYREEENGRGNFPPRFSGLQFPNYSSELNVNALELDDSALYLCASSKRGGPFSGANVLTFGAGSRLTVL.

The V call is TRBV7-9, the J call TRBJ2-7, with a weak D call TRBD1 (5 bases). V was cut by 1 base and J by 2 bases, with 9 bases left in between. Germline V gene lookup returns CDR1 SEHNR and CDR2 FQNEAQ (reference sequence). The length of the CDR3 is 14 residues. CDR3 loop: CASSLVAGTYEQYF. The DNA for the CDR3 is TGTGCCAGCAGCTTAGTCGCAGGGACCTACGAGCAGTACTTC.

The CDR3 coding sequence is TGTGCCAGCAGCTTGGGGGACAGGGTTAAGGAAAATGAAAAACTGTTTTTT. Its protein is CASSLGDRVKENEKLFF. The V gene is TRBV5-6, the J gene TRBJ1-4; the match to TRBD1 covers 9 bases. Losses at the gene ends were 0 bases for V and 5 bases for J; bases not matched to a gene: 8. In germline, CDR1 is SGHDT, CDR2 YYEEEE. CDR3 size: 17 residues.

This chain connects TRBV5-4 to TRBJ1-6; possibly TRBD1 for D (6 bases). From germline, CDR1 is SGHNT and CDR2 YYREEE (reference sequence). The CDR3 consists of 16 residues. The ends were cut back, 4 bases at V and 6 bases at J, with 17 bases in the middle. CDR3 amino acids: CASSIQTGFANSPLHF. The CDR3 DNA is TGTGCCAGCAGCATCCAAACAGGGTTTGCTAATTCACCCCTCCACTTT.

V and J are TRBV6-6 and TRBJ2-3; the match to TRBD2 covers 11 bases. The CDR3 is 14 residues long. V was pared by 7 bases and J by 3 bases, with 3 bases of the junction left unmatched. Germline CDR1 reads MNHNY; CDR2 reads SVGAGI (reference sequence). In DNA form, the CDR3 reads TGTGCCAGCAAGACTAGCGGGGCAACAGATACGCAGTATTTT. This sequence encodes CASKTSGATDTQYF.